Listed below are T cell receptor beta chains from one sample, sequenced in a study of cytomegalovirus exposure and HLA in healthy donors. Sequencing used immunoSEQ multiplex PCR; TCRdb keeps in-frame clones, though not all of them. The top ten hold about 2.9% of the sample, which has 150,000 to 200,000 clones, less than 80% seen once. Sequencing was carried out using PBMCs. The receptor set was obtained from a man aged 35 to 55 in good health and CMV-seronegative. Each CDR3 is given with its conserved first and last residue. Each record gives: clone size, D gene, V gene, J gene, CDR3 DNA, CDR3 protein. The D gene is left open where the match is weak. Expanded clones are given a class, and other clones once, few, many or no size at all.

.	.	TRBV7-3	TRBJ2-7	TGTGCCAGCAGCTGGCCCCTGGGGGGCTACGAGCAGTACTTC	CASSWPLGGYEQYF
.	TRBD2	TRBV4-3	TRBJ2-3	TGCGCCAGCAGCCAGGTTCTAGCGGGGGACCTCACAGATACGCAGTATTTT	CASSQVLAGDLTDTQYF
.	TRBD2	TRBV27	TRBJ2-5	TGTGCCAGCAGTCGGCTAGCGGGAGAGACCCAGTACTTC	CASSRLAGETQYF
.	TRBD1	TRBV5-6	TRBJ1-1	TGTGCCAGCAGCCCTTTTTTGGGACAGGGGGGGAGGTACACTGAAGCTTTCTTT	CASSPFLGQGGRYTEAFF
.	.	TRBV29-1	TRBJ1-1	TGCAGCGTTGGGAGTCGGTCGGGGAACACTGAAGCTTTCTTT	CSVGSRSGNTEAFF
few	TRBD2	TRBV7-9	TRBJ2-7	TGTGCCAGCAGCGCCGGTAGCGGGTCCGAGCAGTACTTC	CASSAGSGSEQYF
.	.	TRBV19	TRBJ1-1	TGTGCCAGTAGTTGGGCAGGGGAAACCGCTGAAGCTTTCTTT	CASSWAGETAEAFF
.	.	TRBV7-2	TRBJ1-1	TGTGCCAGCAGCTTGGGGTCAGGGATGCCGAACACTGAAGCTTTCTTT	CASSLGSGMPNTEAFF
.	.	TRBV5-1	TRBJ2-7	TGCGCCAGCACCAGGGACGGGGGAAGGTACGAGCAGTACTTC	CASTRDGGRYEQYF
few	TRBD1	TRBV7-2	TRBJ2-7	TGTGCCAGCAGCCCCGGGACAGGGGCCCACGAGCAGTACTTC	CASSPGTGAHEQYF
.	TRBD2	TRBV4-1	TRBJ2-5	TGCGCCAGCCGACTAGCGGGAGCGGGTGTGAGAGGGACCCAGTACTTC	CASRLAGAGVRGTQYF
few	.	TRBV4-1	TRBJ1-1	TGCGCCAGCAGCCAAGGGATCGTCAGGGTAGACACTGAAGCTTTCTTT	CASSQGIVRVDTEAFF
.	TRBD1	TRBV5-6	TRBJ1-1	TGTGCCAGCAGCTTGGTTTGGGGACAGGGTCTCCGATTGAACACTGAAGCTTTCTTT	CASSLVWGQGLRLNTEAFF
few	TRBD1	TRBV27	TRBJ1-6	TGTGCCAGCAGGGAAATCGGGACAGGGATGAAGAATTCACCCCTCCACTTT	CASREIGTGMKNSPLHF
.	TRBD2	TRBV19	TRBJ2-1	TGTGCCAGTAACTTGGCTAGGGCGGGGGGCCCCTCCTACAATGAGCAGTTCTTC	CASNLARAGGPSYNEQFF
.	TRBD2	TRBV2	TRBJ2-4	TGTGCCAGCAGTGACGGGGGGGCGCGTGGCAAAAACATTCGGTACTTC	CASSDGGARGKNIRYF
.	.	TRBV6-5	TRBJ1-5	TGTGCCAGCAGTTACGGGCCCAGGGATAGCAATCAGCCCCAGCATTTT	CASSYGPRDSNQPQHF
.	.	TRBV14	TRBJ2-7	TGTGCCAGCAGCCACAGTTTCAGGCTTTTAGGTGACTACGAGCGGTACTTC	CASSHSFRLLGDYERYF
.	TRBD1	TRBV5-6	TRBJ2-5	TGTGCCAGCAGCTGGGGGACAGGGTATGTCCAAGAGACCCAGTACTTC	CASSWGTGYVQETQYF
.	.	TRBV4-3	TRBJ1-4	TGCGCCAGCAGCCAAGACACAAATGAAAAACTGTTTTTT	CASSQDTNEKLFF
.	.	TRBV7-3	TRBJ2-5	TGTGCCAGCAGCCCCTGGGGGCGAGAGACCCAGTACTTC	CASSPWGRETQYF
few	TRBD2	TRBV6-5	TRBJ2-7	TGTGCCAGCAGTTCCCGACTAGCGGGGACTTCCTACGAGCAGTACTTC	CASSSRLAGTSYEQYF
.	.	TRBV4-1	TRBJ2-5	TGCGCCAGCAGCCCTAAAGAGACCCAGTACTTC	CASSPKETQYF
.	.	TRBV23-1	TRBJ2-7	TGCGCCAGCAGTCAATCCAGGGTCTACGAGCAGTACTTC	CASSQSRVYEQYF
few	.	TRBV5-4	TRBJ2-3	TGTGCCAGCAGCTTGGCCATATTAGCAGGGGATACGCAGTATTTT	CASSLAILAGDTQYF
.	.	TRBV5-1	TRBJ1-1	TGCGCCAGCAGCTTGGACAGGGTCAACACTGAAGCTTTCTTT	CASSLDRVNTEAFF
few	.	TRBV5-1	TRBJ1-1	TGCGCCAGCAGGACCGGGGGGAACACTGAAGCTTTCTTT	CASRTGGNTEAFF
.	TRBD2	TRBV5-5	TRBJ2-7	TGTGCCAGCAGCTTCACTAGCGGGAGCTCCTACGAGCAGTACTTC	CASSFTSGSSYEQYF
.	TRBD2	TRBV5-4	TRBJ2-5	TGTGCCAGCAGCCCAGGGACTAGCGGTCAAGAGACCCAGTACTTC	CASSPGTSGQETQYF
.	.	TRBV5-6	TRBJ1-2	TGTGCCAGCAGCTACAGGGTATGGGCCTATGGCTACACCTTC	CASSYRVWAYGYTF
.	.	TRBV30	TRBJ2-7	TGTGCCTGGAGCAGGGGTTTCGACGAGCAGTACTTC	CAWSRGFDEQYF
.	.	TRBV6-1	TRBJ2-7	TGTGCCAGCAGTGCTCAGGTGTATTACGAGCAGTACTTC	CASSAQVYYEQYF
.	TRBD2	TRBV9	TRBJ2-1	TGTGCCAGCAGCACCCGTACGGGACTAGCGGTGAATGAGCAGTTCTTC	CASSTRTGLAVNEQFF
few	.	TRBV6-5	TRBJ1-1	TGTGCCAGCAGGAGGACGGACATGAACACTGAAGCTTTCTTT	CASRRTDMNTEAFF
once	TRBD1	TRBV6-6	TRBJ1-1	TGTGCCAGCAGTAACACAGGGGTAACTGAAGCTTTCTTT	CASSNTGVTEAFF
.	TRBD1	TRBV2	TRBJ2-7	TGTGCCAGCAGTTTCTTCGGGACAGGGAGCCCCTACGAGCAGTACTTC	CASSFFGTGSPYEQYF
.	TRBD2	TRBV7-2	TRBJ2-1	TGTGCCAGCAGCTTATTCTCCGGCGGGAGCTCGACCTACAATGAGCAGTTCTTC	CASSLFSGGSSTYNEQFF
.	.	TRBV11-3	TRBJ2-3	TGTGCCAGCAGCTTAGGGCAGGGGAGCACAGATACGCAGTATTTT	CASSLGQGSTDTQYF
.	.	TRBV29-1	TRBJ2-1	TGCAGCGTTGAGGTTCGCGGGGTGGTGCGTGAGCAGTTCTTC	CSVEVRGVVREQFF
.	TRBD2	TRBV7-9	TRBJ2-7	TGTGCCAGCAGCTCTAGCGGAAGGGATAAGGGGGAGCAGTACTTC	CASSSSGRDKGEQYF
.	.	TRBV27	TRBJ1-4	TGTGCCAGCAGAGAAGTGGGGGGAACTAATGAAAAACTGTTTTTT	CASREVGGTNEKLFF
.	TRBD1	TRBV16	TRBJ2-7	TGTGCCAGCAGCGGCGGGACAGGGGGAGTTTACGAGCAGTACTTC	CASSGGTGGVYEQYF
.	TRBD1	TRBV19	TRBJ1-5	TGTGCCAGTAGTATCACAGGGGGGGAGCAGCCCCAGCATTTT	CASSITGGEQPQHF
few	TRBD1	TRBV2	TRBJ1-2	TGTGCCAGCATCACCGGGACAGGGAACTATGGCTACACCTTC	CASITGTGNYGYTF